This T cell receptor (beta chain) was obtained from a study of shared clonotypes between healthy human individuals. Overall study: A donor's plate count was three for CD4 naive and three for CD4 memory; CD8 naive had two and CD8 memory one. General observations from the study: Sampling included only blood; tissue repertoires likely differ. How much donors shared clonotypes was expected to be affected by sequencing depth.

Sequenced by immunoSEQ multiplex PCR; TCRdb stores in-frame clones only, minus some. In the table there are a few million clones, over 90% of which are singletons. Worth noting for this clone: Its antigen remains unidentified.

This CDR3 is 15 amino acids long. The J segment lost 6 bases and the V segment lost 5 bases, leaving 7 bases of the junction unmatched. Germline CDR1 is MDHEN and CDR2 is SYDVKM. The sequence derives from a man younger than 30 in good health. Some clones in this sample may be carry-over from other donors' samples. The chain employs TRBV28 and TRBJ2-2, with 9 nucleotides matching TRBD2. Sequences were obtained from naive CD4+ T cells from PBMCs. Regarding subset: CD45RA+ positively selected. The CDR3 loop is CASSSLAGLSGELFF. The CDR3 nucleotides read TGTGCCAGCAGTAGTCTAGCGGGACTCTCCGGGGAGCTGTTTTTT.